The 22 T cell receptor beta chains listed next were all sequenced from one sample in a study of shared clonotypes between healthy human individuals. Profiled with immunoSEQ multiplex PCR; TCRdb holds only in-frame clones, not every one. The data contain about half a million clones, about 78% of them singletons. Sequenced material: PBMCs. These receptors all stem from a middle-aged woman in good health. Some clones in this sample may be carry-over from other donors' samples.

The chain couples TRBV15 to TRBJ1-3; maybe TRBD1 (6 bases). Germline-derived CDR1 and CDR2 are LNHNV and YYDKDF (reference sequence). There are 16 residues in the CDR3. V dropped 1 base and J dropped 4 bases, with 14 bases sitting between them. The CDR3 DNA reads as TGTGCCACCAGCAGAGGTGGGGGCGCGCAGGGAAACACCATATATTTT. Its protein is CATSRGGGAQGNTIYF.

J is TRBJ1-1 and V is TRBV5-1; 8 positions agree with TRBD1. Germline V gene sequence: CDR1 SGHRS, CDR2 YFSETQ. The V and J ends lost 5 bases and 4 bases, in that order; junction bases with no gene match: 10. There are 15 residues in the CDR3. The CDR3 bases are TGCGCCAGCAGATTAACCCTAACAGGGGGCACTGAAGCTTTCTTT. It specifies CASRLTLTGGTEAFF.

V and J are TRBV15 and TRBJ2-3, with a tentative D call TRBD2 (6 bases). This CDR3 has 17 amino acids. CDR1 LNHNV and CDR2 YYDKDF come from the germline V gene (reference sequence). Trimming stripped 4 bases from V and 0 bases from J, with 17 bases between. CDR3 loop: CATSTIRDFPSTDTQYF. The CDR3 bases are TGTGCCACCAGCACTATACGGGACTTCCCTAGCACAGATACGCAGTATTTT.

In this sample, this clone turned up once. This chain connects TRBV28 to TRBJ2-3; 14 bases line up with TRBD2. This CDR3 is 18 amino acids long. V dropped 2 bases and J dropped 4; count of bases not matched to a gene: 8. Germline V gene data show CDR1 as MDHEN and CDR2 as SYDVKM. CDR3: CASSLGTSGSGLADTQYF. CDR3 bases: TGTGCCAGCAGTTTAGGGACTAGCGGGAGTGGGTTGGCAGATACGCAGTATTTT. Full variable domain (missing parts from reference TRBV28 and TRBJ2-3): DVKVTQSSRYLVKRTGEKVFLECVQDMDHENMFWYRQDPGLGLRLIYFSYDVKMKEKGDIPEGYSVSREKKERFSLILESASTNQTSMYLCASSLGTSGSGLADTQYFGPGTRLTVL.

The chain joins TRBV9 to TRBJ2-1; TRBD2 agrees at 8 bases. Germline V lookup: CDR1 SGDLS, CDR2 YYNGEE. The length of the CDR3 is 15 residues. V trimming: 2 bases; J trimming: 12 bases; junction bases outside the gene matches: 13. Written as DNA, the CDR3 is TGTGCCAGCAGCGTTCAGGGGCAAGCGGGAGAGGCGCAGTTCTTC. Translating it yields CASSVQGQAGEAQFF.

This chain joins TRBV7-2 and TRBJ2-7; 8 bases fit TRBD2. This CDR3 region has 16 residues. V was clipped by 1 base and J by 3 bases; unmatched bases: 8. Germline lookup yields CDR1 SGHTA and CDR2 FQGNSA. The CDR3 DNA reads TGTGCCAGCAGCTTAGTGGGGGGCGGGACTAGCTACGAGCAGTACTTC. This gives the protein CASSLVGGGTSYEQYF.

As regards this clone: Different DNA sequences within this sample yield the same CDR3. J is TRBJ2-7 and V is TRBV11-2; no clear D. Germline V lookup: CDR1 SGHAT, CDR2 FQNNGV. The V gene lost 1 base and the J gene lost 2 bases, with 6 bases spanning the gap. The CDR3 spans 13 residues. The CDR3 nucleotides are TGTGCCAGCAGCTTAGGGCAGCCCTACGAGCAGTACTTC. Translation gives CASSLGQPYEQYF.

V and J are TRBV30 and TRBJ2-1; 7 nucleotides agree with TRBD2. This CDR3 is built from 17 residues. CDR1 GTSNPN and CDR2 SVGIG come from the germline V gene (reference sequence). The trim removed 2 bases at V and 4 bases at J, leaving 14 bases unmatched. As DNA, the CDR3 is TGTGCCTGGAGTTACTCTAAGGAGCGGGACCCTTACAATGAGCAGTTCTTC. It is translated as CAWSYSKERDPYNEQFF. Full variable domain (missing parts from reference TRBV30 and TRBJ2-1): SQTIHQWPATLVQPVGSPLSLECTVEGTSNPNLYWYRQAAGRGLQLLFYSVGIGQISSEVPQNLSASRPQDRQFILSSKKLLLSDSGFYLCAWSYSKERDPYNEQFFGPGTRLTVL.

V gene TRBV9 combines with J gene TRBJ2-7; 7 positions match TRBD1. V was pared by 0 bases and J by 7 bases, with 10 bases of the junction left unmatched. Germline CDR1 and CDR2: SGDLS and YYNGEE. The CDR3 loop spans 15 amino acids. CDR3 DNA sequence: TGTGCCAGCAGCGTAGCCGGGACAGATTTGGGGGAGCAGTACTTC. Amino acids: CASSVAGTDLGEQYF.

This sequence joins TRBV4-3 and TRBJ2-5; 14 bases line up with TRBD2. The germline V gene has CDR1 LGHNA and CDR2 YSLEER. With 4 bases clipped from V and 1 base from J, the junction kept 2 bases outside the gene matches. The CDR3 runs 16 residues. CDR3 protein: CASSRGTSGSQETQYF. The CDR3, as DNA: TGCGCCAGCAGCCGAGGGACTAGCGGGAGCCAAGAGACCCAGTACTTC.

The chain joins TRBV5-1 to TRBJ1-5, with D uncertain. The V end lost 2 bases, the J end lost 10 bases, and 7 bases lay between the germline ends. Germline loops: CDR1 SGHRS, CDR2 YFSETQ. The CDR3 consists of 11 residues. Here the CDR3 reads CASSFSRPQHF. DNA of the CDR3: TGCGCCAGCAGCTTTTCCCGCCCCCAGCATTTT. The full variable domain, its missing parts supplied by reference TRBV5-1 and TRBJ1-5, is KAGVTQTPRYLIKTRGQQVTLSCSPISGHRSVSWYQQTPGQGLQFLFEYFSETQRNKGNFPGRFSGRQFSNSRSEMNVSTLELGDSALYLCASSFSRPQHFGDGTRLSIL.

Ten or more counts support this clone. Other nucleotide sequences in the sample specify the same CDR3. The chain has TRBV6-4 and TRBJ2-3, with D possibly matching TRBD2 (6 bases). The CDR3 has 15 amino acids. The germline CDR1 and CDR2 sequences are MRHNA and SNTAGT. The germline V and J ends were trimmed by 3 bases and 1 base, with 11 bases remaining between them. The CDR3: CASSEGGSGTDTQYF. CDR3 nucleotides: TGTGCCAGCAGTGAAGGAGGGAGCGGCACAGATACGCAGTATTTT.

This chain connects TRBV28 to TRBJ2-2; TRBD1 might be the D (6 bases). The CDR3 contains 17 residues. With 5 bases removed from V and 0 bases from J, the gap between germline ends came to 16 bases. The germline CDR1 and CDR2 sequences are MDHEN and SYDVKM. The CDR3 region has the DNA TGTGCCAGCAGTCTTCGGACAGTTACTTCGAACACCGGGGAGCTGTTTTTT. It codes for CASSLRTVTSNTGELFF.

The chain recombines TRBV19 with TRBJ2-2; TRBD2 agrees at 11 bases. Looked up from germline, CDR1 is LNHDA and CDR2 is SQIVND (reference sequence). CDR3 length equals 21 residues. V lost 3 bases, J lost 5 bases, and 20 bases stayed unmatched. CDR3 in DNA: TGTGCCAGTAGTATCCGGCTAGCGGGAGGTCCCAGTCTCGTGGGAACCGGGGAGCTGTTTTTT. Translation gives CASSIRLAGGPSLVGTGELFF.

The CDR3 reads CASSLDLAGDTQYF. For the CDR3, the DNA is TGTGCCAGCAGCTTAGACCTAGCGGGAGATACGCAGTATTTT. The rearrangement joins TRBV11-3 to TRBJ2-3; 8 bases agree with TRBD2. The length of the CDR3 is 14 residues. The germline CDR1 and CDR2 sequences are SGHNT and YENEEA. Trimming cost V 0 bases and J 5 bases; bases outside gene matches: 1.

The CDR3 region is CASSLGLAGSEQYF. In DNA, the CDR3 is TGTGCCAGTAGTCTAGGACTAGCGGGAAGCGAGCAGTACTTC. The V gene is TRBV19, the J gene TRBJ2-7; TRBD2 matches at 12 bases. The ends lost 5 bases at V and 6 bases at J; junction bases unmatched: 5. Looked up from germline, CDR1 is LNHDA and CDR2 is SQIVND (reference sequence). This CDR3 has 14 residues.

Details on this clone: A far bigger clonotype differs at one base, so this is likely a read error. This chain links TRBV10-3 with TRBJ1-3; D is possibly TRBD1 (5 bases). Germline loops: CDR1 ENHRY, CDR2 SYGVKD. This CDR3 has 14 residues. The CDR3 nucleotides read TGTGCCATCAGTGAGGCAGGGTCTGGAAACACCACATATTTT. Amino acids: CAISEAGSGNTTYF.

The CDR3 reads CASSAHRADEQYF. DNA for the CDR3: TGTGCCAGCAGTGCGCACAGGGCCGACGAGCAGTACTTC. The rearrangement joins TRBV25-1 to TRBJ2-7, with D possibly being TRBD1 (6 bases). Looked up from germline, CDR1 is MGHDK and CDR2 is SYGVNS. The CDR3 length is 13 residues. Trimming removed 4 bases from V and 5 bases from J, with 12 bases in between.

This chain connects TRBV11-3 to TRBJ2-2; the D is unclear. CDR1 is SGHNT, CDR2 YENEEA, per germline. V was cut by 7 bases and J by 0 bases, with 9 bases left in between. The CDR3 has 14 amino acids. The CDR3 DNA reads TGTGCCAGCAAAACAGACCCGAACACCGGGGAGCTGTTTTTT. It specifies CASKTDPNTGELFF.

This chain links TRBV9 with TRBJ2-1, with 8 bases lining up with TRBD2. The CDR3 length is 13 residues. CDR1 and CDR2 (germline): SGDLS, YYNGEE. The ends lost 4 bases at V and 10 bases at J; junction bases unmatched: 7. CDR3 in DNA: TGTGCCAGCAGCACTGGACTAGCTAGGGAGCAGTTCTTC. Translated, it gives CASSTGLAREQFF.

This clone was found many times. The same CDR3 is also encoded by other DNA sequences in this sample. V usage is TRBV30 and J usage is TRBJ1-1; the D is unclear. V gave up 3 bases and J gave up 4 bases, with 24 bases separating them. The CDR3 covers 17 residues. Germline V gives CDR1 GTSNPN, CDR2 SVGIG (reference sequence). Here the CDR3 reads CAWSASLTSTLGTEAFF. The CDR3 DNA reads as TGTGCCTGGAGCGCCAGTCTTACCTCAACCTTGGGCACTGAAGCTTTCTTT.

The sample holds one count of this clone. This chain uses TRBV5-4 with TRBJ2-5; 10 bases line up with TRBD1. Unmatched junction bases numbered 8, after V lost 0 bases and J lost 6 bases. Germline assignment: CDR1 SGHNT and CDR2 YYREEE (reference sequence). There are 16 residues in the CDR3. In DNA, the CDR3 is TGTGCCAGCAGCTTGGGGGGACAGGGGACCGGACAGACCCAGTACTTC. As protein: CASSLGGQGTGQTQYF.